The T cell receptor (beta chain) under discussion was sequenced for a study of CD4 T cells in relation to SARS-CoV-2 and coronaviruses. Study at large: ViraFEST: approximately ten-day antigen culture of PBMCs, then TCR beta CDR3 sequencing.

Regarding this clone: Its antigen remains unidentified.

The method was immunoSEQ multiplex PCR; TCRdb's version includes in-frame clones alone and lacks a portion of them. The profile shows 20,000 or so clones, 75% to 85% of them singletons. The unexposed donors gave CD4+ T cells in about 2010-2019, prior to COVID-19. After more than eight days of culture, CD4+ T cells were isolated. Cultures held roughly 2 million PBMCs per well with roughly 10 IU/ml IL-2. Cultures received half-medium IL-2 refreshes on days 3 and 7. Germline V CDR1 and CDR2: DFQATT, SNEGSKA (reference sequence). This CDR3 comprises 14 residues. J gave up 3 bases and V 3 bases, and 8 bases lay outside the gene matches.

Sequences were obtained from CD4+ T cells from PBMCs, cultured in vitro. The chain couples TRBV20-1 to TRBJ2-7; 7 bases map to TRBD2. This sequence originates from a human donor in good health. CDR3 in DNA: TGCAGTGCTAGTAAGGGAGGGAACCTCTACGAGCAGTACTTC. As protein: CSASKGGNLYEQYF.